This T cell receptor beta chain emerged from a study of blood T cell repertoires in COVID-19. Profiling relied on immunoSEQ multiplex PCR, and the TCRdb table lists in-frame clones only, not all of them. The table lists approximately 150,000 clones, around 90% of them singletons. Germline V gene data show CDR1 as MGHDK and CDR2 as SYGVNS. The CDR3 loop spans 14 amino acids. The trim removed 3 bases at V and 5 bases at J, leaving 6 bases unmatched. What was sequenced was peripheral blood. The chain joins TRBV25-1 to TRBJ2-7, with 8 bases fitting TRBD1. The sequence was collected from a human donor in a cohort sampled during active COVID-19. CDR3 sequence (DNA): TGTGCCAGCAGTGACCCAGGGGGCGCGGACGAGCAGTACTTC. It encodes CASSDPGGADEQYF.